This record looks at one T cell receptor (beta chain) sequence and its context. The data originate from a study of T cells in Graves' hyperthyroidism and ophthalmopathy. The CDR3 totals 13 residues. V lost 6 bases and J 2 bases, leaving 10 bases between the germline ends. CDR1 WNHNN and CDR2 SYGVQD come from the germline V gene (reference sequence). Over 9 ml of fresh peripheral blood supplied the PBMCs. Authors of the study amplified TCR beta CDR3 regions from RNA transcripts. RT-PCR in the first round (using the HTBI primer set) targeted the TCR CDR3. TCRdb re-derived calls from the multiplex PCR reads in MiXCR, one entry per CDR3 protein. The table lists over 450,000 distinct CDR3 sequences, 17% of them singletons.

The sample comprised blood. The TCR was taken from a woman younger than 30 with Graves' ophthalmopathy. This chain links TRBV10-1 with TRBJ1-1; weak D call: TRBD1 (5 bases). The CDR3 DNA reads TGCGCCAGCAGAGTACGGGGCAACACTGAAGCTTTCTTT. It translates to CASRVRGNTEAFF.